This T cell receptor (beta chain) was sequenced for a study of blood T cells in healthy people across ages. The germline gives CDR1 SGHTA, CDR2 FQGNSA. This CDR3 is 14 amino acids long. J lost 4 bases, V lost 2 bases, and 3 bases had no gene match. This clonotype occurred once. Its antigen is undetermined. With a J-beta primer mix and a sample-barcoded 5' primer, a second PCR ran about 7 to 12 cycles. Each CDR3 protein gets one entry after TCRdb re-called the 5' RACE reads with MiXCR. The top ten hold 15% to 17% of the sample, which has hundreds of thousands of distinct CDR3 sequences, about 30% seen once. Donors ranged from about 6 to 95 years old and were healthy Caucasians in Russia. Findings of the study overall: Fewer expanded clones and more diversity marked long-lived versus aged donors. Donor CMV status was unknown, possibly confounding expanded clonotype changes.

The sequenced sample consisted of blood. This rearrangement joins TRBV7-2 to TRBJ1-1; 8 bases align to TRBD1. The sequence derives from a woman of 80 years or more in good health. The CDR3 bases are TGTGCCAGCAGCTTACAGGGGGCGTTCACTGAAGCTTTCTTT. This gives the protein CASSLQGAFTEAFF.